Following are 22 T cell receptor beta chains from one sample sequenced in a study of PD-1 blockade in classical Hodgkin lymphoma. Autologous stem cell transplantation was followed by relapse in every patient, and brentuximab vedotin exposure varied. Clones were read by immunoSEQ multiplex PCR, and TCRdb kept only the in-frame ones, dropping some. The repertoire consists of about 94,000 clones, with 89% occurring once and the leading ten covering roughly 10%. Sequenced here: peripheral blood mononuclear cells (PBMCs), sampled before the second cycle of nivolumab. The receptors shown here come from a human donor with classical Hodgkin lymphoma.

The gene calls are TRBV7-6 and TRBJ1-3; D may be TRBD1 (6 bases). Germline-derived CDR1 and CDR2 are SGHVS and FNYEAQ. The CDR3 is 15 residues long. Trimming left V 5 bases short and J 0 bases short, with 11 bases between. CDR3 coding DNA: TGTGCCAGCAGCCCGGACAGATTCTCTGGAAACACCATATATTTT. It specifies CASSPDRFSGNTIYF.

The chain is built from TRBV4-1 and TRBJ2-2, with D perhaps assigned TRBD1 or TRBD2 (5 bases each). The V end was cut by 2 bases, the J end by 2 bases, with 15 bases between. CDR1 and CDR2 from the germline V gene are MGHRA and YSYEKL. The CDR3 consists of 17 residues. DNA for the CDR3: TGCGCCAGCAGCCAACCTTGGGACCGCCGAAACACCGGGGAGCTGTTTTTT. Amino acids: CASSQPWDRRNTGELFF.

The rearrangement links TRBV30 to TRBJ2-3; 15 bases fit TRBD2. Germline V CDR1 and CDR2: GTSNPN, SVGIG (reference sequence). The CDR3 runs to 15 residues. V shed 3 bases and J 4 bases; nucleotides not matched to a gene: 2. In DNA form, the CDR3 reads TGTGCCTGGAGAGGACTAGCGGGGGGGGCAGATACGCAGTATTTT. This translates into CAWRGLAGGADTQYF.

The rearrangement links TRBV28 to TRBJ1-1; possibly TRBD1 for D (6 bases). The CDR3 is 14 residues long. Germline lookup yields CDR1 MDHEN and CDR2 SYDVKM. V lost 3 bases and J 1 base, leaving 9 bases between the germline ends. The CDR3 region has the DNA TGTGCCAGCAGTTTCGGGACACCGAACACTGAAGCTTTCTTT. Protein product: CASSFGTPNTEAFF.

The V call is TRBV4-2, the J call TRBJ2-3; D gene unclear. Between the trimmed V and J ends, which lost 4 bases and 2 bases, there was a span of 4 bases. Germline V gene sequence: CDR1 LGHNA, CDR2 YNFKEQ. The CDR3 contains 12 residues. CDR3 residues: CASSLTTDTQYF. Here the CDR3 DNA reads TGTGCCAGCAGCCTAACCACAGATACGCAGTATTTT.

The chain has TRBV14 and TRBJ2-5; D is perhaps TRBD2 (6 bases). V was cut by 0 bases and J by 4 bases, with 6 bases left in between. CDR1 and CDR2 (germline): SGHDN, FVKESK. The CDR3 length is 13 residues. CDR3 sequence reads: CASSQEGLETQYF. Here the CDR3 DNA reads TGTGCCAGCAGCCAAGAGGGACTAGAGACCCAGTACTTC.

The rearrangement uses TRBV6-5 and TRBJ2-3; 9 nucleotides line up with TRBD1. J was trimmed by 5 bases and V by 0 bases; bases with no gene match: 3. From germline, CDR1 is MNHEY and CDR2 SVGAGI. The CDR3 covers 15 residues. CDR3 loop: CASSYSDRGVDTQYF. The CDR3 nucleotides are TGTGCCAGCAGTTACTCCGACAGGGGGGTAGATACGCAGTATTTT.

This clone was found a few times. This sequence joins TRBV10-3 and TRBJ1-1; the D is unclear. The CDR3 sequence is 15 residues long. The ends were cut back, 3 bases at V and 1 base at J, with 12 bases in the middle. CDR1 is ENHRY, CDR2 SYGVKD, per germline. CDR3: CAISEPDSRNTEAFF. DNA for the CDR3: TGTGCCATCAGTGAACCAGACTCCAGGAACACTGAAGCTTTCTTT.

This clone was recorded only once. The CDR3 protein is CASSEGGNTIYF. As DNA, the CDR3 is TGTGCCAGCAGTGAGGGAGGAAACACCATATATTTT. The chain links TRBV6-1 to TRBJ1-3; unclear D gene. V lost 3 bases, J lost 4 bases, and 4 bases lay in between. The CDR3 covers 12 residues. Germline V gene lookup returns CDR1 MNHNS and CDR2 SASEGT.

This clone was recorded once. Written as DNA, the CDR3 is TGTGCCAGCAGCCCGCCCTCTACGAACTATGGCTACACCTTC. This translates into CASSPPSTNYGYTF. The J gene is TRBJ1-2, the V gene TRBV14; D is unclear. The germline gives CDR1 SGHDN, CDR2 FVKESK. The V and J ends lost 4 bases and 2 bases respectively, with 11 bases between them. The CDR3 loop spans 14 amino acids.

V is TRBV9 and J is TRBJ2-1; 10 nucleotides line up with TRBD1. This CDR3 comprises 16 residues. The V gene's germline CDR1 is SGDLS and CDR2 YYNGEE. The V gene end was trimmed by 4 bases and the J gene end by 5 bases; junction bases not matched to a gene: 9. CDR3 coding DNA: TGTGCCAGCAGCCCCGGGACAGGGGAGGCCAACAATGAGCAGTTCTTC. Amino acid sequence: CASSPGTGEANNEQFF.

The genes are TRBV7-9 and TRBJ2-1; D is unclear. Germline values: CDR1 SEHNR, CDR2 FQNEAQ (reference sequence). V dropped 3 bases and J dropped 3 bases, with 3 bases sitting between them. The CDR3 runs 12 residues. The CDR3 spells CASSLDYNEQFF. DNA of the CDR3: TGTGCCAGCAGCTTGGACTACAATGAGCAGTTCTTC.

V is TRBV28 and J is TRBJ1-5; 8 bases align to TRBD1. V lost 5 bases, J lost 2 bases, and 5 bases stayed unmatched. Germline CDR1 and CDR2: MDHEN and SYDVKM. The CDR3 spans 15 residues. CDR3 bases: TGTGCCAGCAGTCAGACAGGGGACGGCAATCAGCCCCAGCATTTT. Its protein product is CASSQTGDGNQPQHF.

This clone was detected only once. V gene TRBV5-4 combines with J gene TRBJ1-4; D is uncertain. This CDR3 contains 16 residues. The germline V and J ends were trimmed by 6 bases and 0 bases, with 15 bases remaining between them. Germline V gene data show CDR1 as SGHNT and CDR2 as YYREEE (reference sequence). This CDR3 is CASKLILFPTNEKLFF. The CDR3 bases are TGTGCCAGCAAATTGATTCTCTTCCCAACTAATGAAAAACTGTTTTTT.

This clone was counted a single time. The chain links TRBV11-2 to TRBJ2-5; D tentatively reads TRBD1 or TRBD2 (5 bases each). The V gene's germline CDR1 is SGHAT and CDR2 FQNNGV. The CDR3 totals 14 residues. V lost 6 bases to trimming and J lost 5 bases, with 16 bases between them. CDR3 protein: CASRKAEGVETQYF. The CDR3 coding sequence is TGTGCCAGCAGGAAAGCGGAAGGGGTCGAGACCCAGTACTTC.

The chain employs TRBV18 and TRBJ2-7, with D perhaps matching TRBD2 (6 bases). The CDR3 consists of 14 residues. The germline V gene encodes CDR1 KGHSH and CDR2 LQKENI. The ends were cut back, 3 bases at V and 4 bases at J, with 13 bases in the middle. The CDR3 DNA reads TGTGCCAGCTCACCGCCGGGACTCCCGTACGAGCAGTACTTC. Its translation: CASSPPGLPYEQYF.

This clone appeared once. This rearrangement joins TRBV18 to TRBJ2-5; no clear D. The CDR3 runs to 13 residues. Per the germline V gene, CDR1 is KGHSH and CDR2 is LQKENI. The germline V and J ends were trimmed by 3 bases and 1 base, with 6 bases remaining between them. In DNA, the CDR3 is TGTGCCAGCTCACCCAGCCTCCAAGAGACCCAGTACTTC. Protein product: CASSPSLQETQYF.

The chain uses TRBV19 and TRBJ1-5; possible D gene TRBD1, 5 bases. V was clipped by 7 bases and J by 0 bases, with 13 bases between them. CDR3 length: 15 amino acids. Germline CDR1 reads LNHDA; CDR2 reads SQIVND (reference sequence). The CDR3 loop is CASTPGGYSNQPQHF. The CDR3 nucleotides are TGTGCCAGTACCCCGGGGGGTTATAGCAATCAGCCCCAGCATTTT.

J is TRBJ2-5 and V is TRBV5-6; no reliable D call. CDR3 length: 12 residues. V lost 4 bases and J lost 4, with 8 bases in between. Germline V gives CDR1 SGHDT, CDR2 YYEEEE. The CDR3 nucleotides read TGTGCCAGCAGCATCGCCCGAGAGACCCAGTACTTC. It codes for CASSIARETQYF.

This clone occurred once. The V gene is TRBV10-2, the J gene TRBJ2-5; D possibly uses TRBD1 or TRBD2 (6 bases each). Germline loops: CDR1 WSHSY, CDR2 SAAADI. V was clipped by 8 bases and J by 2 bases, with 18 bases between them. This CDR3 is 15 amino acids long. The CDR3 reads CASSLRRRGQETQYF. The CDR3 DNA is TGCGCCAGCTCCCTTAGAAGGAGGGGGCAAGAGACCCAGTACTTC.

This chain uses TRBV29-1 with TRBJ2-5; TRBD2 matches at 8 bases. V was pared by 4 bases and J by 0 bases, with 7 bases of the junction left unmatched. This CDR3 region has 15 residues. Per the germline V gene, CDR1 is SQVTM and CDR2 is ANQGSEA. In nucleotides, the CDR3 is TGCAGCGTTGTCAAGGGCGGGGGGTACCAAGAGACCCAGTACTTC. It translates to CSVVKGGGYQETQYF.

The rearrangement links TRBV5-4 to TRBJ1-2, with D maybe TRBD1 (5 bases). Trimming pared 6 bases from V and 12 bases from J, leaving 27 bases between. Germline assignment: CDR1 SGHNT and CDR2 YYREEE (reference sequence). The length of the CDR3 is 15 residues. The CDR3 nucleotides are TGTGCCAGCAAGCAGGGCCGACCAGACCAAGGAGTGGACACCTTC. Translated, it gives CASKQGRPDQGVDTF.